This T cell receptor (beta chain) was profiled in a study of blood T cells in healthy people across ages. Primed by a sample-barcoded 5' primer and a J-beta primer mix, a second PCR proceeded for about 6 to 12 cycles. TCRdb independently ran MiXCR on the 5' RACE reads; one entry per CDR3 protein. The sample gives approximately 940,000 distinct CDR3 sequences, under 50% of which show up once; around 15% is in the top ten. V shed 5 bases, J shed 7 bases, and the junction held 8 bases outside the gene matches. Germline CDR1 reads PRHDT; CDR2 reads FYEKMQ (reference sequence). The CDR3 length is 16 residues. This clonotype showed up just a few times. What it recognizes is unknown. Findings of the study overall: With unsorted PBMCs, a conclusive comparison of naive versus antigen-experienced cells was not possible. Fewer expanded clones and more diversity marked long-lived versus aged donors. Expanded clonotype changes were possibly confounded by unknown donor CMV status. Diversity of TCR beta per million T cells declined in a roughly linear way with age.

The J gene is TRBJ2-1, the V gene TRBV13, with 13 bases identical to TRBD2. The specimen sequenced was blood. The clonotype originates from a man in his thirties or forties in good health. The CDR3 protein is CASSLLTSGGGNEQFF. CDR3 DNA: TGTGCCAGCAGCCTCCTTACTAGCGGGGGGGGGAATGAGCAGTTCTTC.